These 18 T cell receptor beta chains were sequenced from one sample in a study of T-cell memory formation after mild COVID-19. Using its own MiXCR run on the 5' RACE reads, TCRdb lists one record per CDR3 protein. The sample contains approximately 250,000 distinct CDR3 sequences, approximately 15% of which appear only once. Sequencing was done on a sample of PBMCs or a T cell subset sorted from them (not recorded which). These receptors came from an adult woman who had mild COVID-19 (a few samples of this study predate the infection). Cell type and time point are not known.

This clonotype occurred a few times. This chain links TRBV29-1 with TRBJ1-4; tentative D call: TRBD1 (6 bases). From germline, CDR1 is SQVTM and CDR2 ANQGSEA. Deletions cut 7 bases from V and 5 bases from J, with 11 bases between. The CDR3 contains 12 residues. CDR3 loop: CSARDKNEKLFF. CDR3 in DNA: TGCAGCGCCCGGGACAAGAATGAAAAACTGTTTTTT.

This chain connects TRBV24-1 to TRBJ2-3; D not certain. The CDR3 consists of 13 residues. Germline V lookup: CDR1 KGHDR, CDR2 SFDVKD. V lost 3 bases to trimming and J lost 2 bases, with 5 bases between them. DNA for the CDR3: TGTGCCACCAGTGATCAAAACACAGATACGCAGTATTTT. This codes for CATSDQNTDTQYF.

The chain couples TRBV11-3 to TRBJ1-1; D gene ambiguous. The V and J ends lost 4 bases and 11 bases respectively, with 17 bases between them. The length of the CDR3 is 13 residues. Germline-derived CDR1 and CDR2 are SGHNT and YENEEA. CDR3 nucleotides: TGTGCCAGCAGCTCGAATGCCGGCCGGGCCGCTTTCTTT. Translation: CASSSNAGRAAFF.

This clonotype was detected ten times or more. The CDR3 loop reads CATSPSGGGYEQYF. The CDR3 DNA reads TGTGCCACCAGTCCCTCAGGGGGGGGCTACGAGCAGTACTTC. This chain connects TRBV24-1 to TRBJ2-7, with D perhaps matching TRBD1 or TRBD2 (7 bases each). The V end was cut by 6 bases, the J end by 3 bases, with 14 bases between. Per the germline V gene, CDR1 is KGHDR and CDR2 is SFDVKD. This CDR3 has 14 residues.

This clonotype was recorded many times. This chain links TRBV4-3 with TRBJ2-2; D gene uncertain. The length of the CDR3 is 12 residues. V lost 0 bases, J lost 8 bases, and 4 bases lay in between. Germline V gene lookup returns CDR1 LGHNA and CDR2 YSLEER. The CDR3 DNA reads as TGCGCCAGCAGCCAAGATTGGGGGGAGCTGTTTTTT. It yields the protein CASSQDWGELFF.

This clonotype was counted ten times or more. V gene TRBV12-3 or TRBV12-4 combines with J gene TRBJ2-1; 10 bases fit TRBD2. V gave up 5 bases and J gave up 5 bases; unmatched junction bases: 6. The CDR3 contains 15 residues. CDR3 sequence reads: CASSRKREGHNEQFF. The DNA of the CDR3 is TGTGCCAGCAGTAGAAAGCGGGAGGGTCACAATGAGCAGTTCTTC.

The rearrangement joins TRBV4-1 to TRBJ1-3, with D unresolved. The V gene lost 4 bases and the J gene lost 3 bases, with 16 bases spanning the gap. CDR1 is MGHRA, CDR2 YSYEKL, per germline. The CDR3 runs to 16 residues. The CDR3: CASSPIGRGFGNTIYF. CDR3 in DNA: TGCGCCAGCAGCCCGATCGGGCGGGGATTTGGAAACACCATATATTTT.

This clonotype was observed a few times. The V gene is TRBV12-3 or TRBV12-4, the J gene TRBJ2-3; 9 bases match TRBD2. The CDR3 is 15 residues long. J was trimmed by 4 bases and V by 5 bases; bases with no gene match: 7. The CDR3 spells CASSLAGGPPDTQYF. Written as DNA, the CDR3 is TGTGCCAGCAGTCTTGCGGGAGGGCCCCCAGATACGCAGTATTTT.

A few counts support this clonotype. The rearrangement links TRBV5-1 to TRBJ2-2, with TRBD1 identical over 8 bases. With 1 base clipped from V and 3 bases from J, the junction kept 2 bases outside the gene matches. Germline V gene lookup returns CDR1 SGHRS and CDR2 YFSETQ. This CDR3 is 15 amino acids long. This CDR3 is CASSLQGADTGELFF. Here the CDR3 DNA reads TGCGCCAGCAGCTTGCAGGGGGCGGACACCGGGGAGCTGTTTTTT.

This clonotype was counted between two and nine times. The chain recombines TRBV2 with TRBJ1-1; 7 nucleotides line up with TRBD1. Per germline, CDR1 SNHLY and CDR2 FYNNEI. This CDR3 is 16 amino acids long. The V gene end was trimmed by 5 bases and the J gene end by 5 bases; junction bases not matched to a gene: 14. The CDR3 nucleotides read TGTGCCAGCAGTTACAGGGGAGGGCGTTCACGGACTGAAGCTTTCTTT. Translating it yields CASSYRGGRSRTEAFF.

This clonotype was counted ten times or more. V and J are TRBV12-3 or TRBV12-4 and TRBJ1-2; weak D call: TRBD1 (6 bases). Trimming removed 6 bases from V and 8 bases from J, with 16 bases in between. The CDR3 covers 13 residues. CDR3 sequence: CASRPAGAGGYTF. The CDR3 coding sequence is TGTGCCAGCAGGCCGGCAGGGGCAGGGGGCTACACCTTC.

The chain couples TRBV9 to TRBJ1-1; no clear D gene. The V and J ends lost 4 bases and 5 bases respectively, with 12 bases between them. Germline CDR1 reads SGDLS; CDR2 reads YYNGEE. The CDR3 totals 13 residues. The CDR3 nucleotides read TGTGCCAGCAGCAGACTCGGTGGGACTGAAGCTTTCTTT. Translating it yields CASSRLGGTEAFF.

This rearrangement joins TRBV25-1 to TRBJ1-1; D remains ambiguous. The CDR3 length is 14 residues. Germline V lookup: CDR1 MGHDK, CDR2 SYGVNS. V lost 2 bases, J lost 3 bases, and 10 bases lay in between. The CDR3 region is CASSEHRTDTEAFF. The CDR3, as DNA: TGTGCCAGCAGTGAACACCGGACGGACACTGAAGCTTTCTTT.

The rearrangement joins TRBV5-6 to TRBJ2-1; 7 nucleotides line up with TRBD2. The CDR3 totals 15 residues. Per the germline V gene, CDR1 is SGHDT and CDR2 is YYEEEE. The trim removed 1 base at V and 4 bases at J, leaving 5 bases unmatched. CDR3 sequence: CASSLFLAVYNEQFF. The CDR3 nucleotides are TGTGCCAGCAGCTTGTTCCTAGCGGTTTACAATGAGCAGTTCTTC.

This clonotype was counted a few times. Written as DNA, the CDR3 is TGTGCCAGCAGCTTAGTTGTCCCGGGGCGAAACACTGAAGCTTTCTTT. Encoded protein: CASSLVVPGRNTEAFF. This chain joins TRBV7-6 and TRBJ1-1; maybe TRBD1 (5 bases). CDR3 length equals 16 residues. Trimming took off 1 base at V and 2 bases at J, with 14 bases between the two ends. Germline V gene lookup returns CDR1 SGHVS and CDR2 FNYEAQ.

This clonotype appeared a few times. The chain combines TRBV20-1 with TRBJ2-7; tentatively, D is TRBD1 (5 bases). This CDR3 has 18 residues. CDR1 is DFQATT and CDR2 is SNEGSKA in the germline V gene (reference sequence). The V gene lost 3 bases and the J gene lost 0 bases, with 24 bases spanning the gap. DNA of the CDR3: TGCAGTGCTAGGGAAGGCCCCCCCACAAGGGGCCGCTCCTACGAGCAGTACTTC. Translation: CSAREGPPTRGRSYEQYF.

The rearrangement links TRBV9 to TRBJ2-5; 7 nucleotides align to TRBD2. CDR1 and CDR2 (germline): SGDLS, YYNGEE. The junction had 6 bases not matched to a gene; V was cut back by 3 bases and J by 7 bases. The CDR3 runs 13 residues. The CDR3 DNA follows: TGTGCCAGCAGCGAGGGACTAAGGGGGACCCAGTACTTC. Translated: CASSEGLRGTQYF.

The table lists this clonotype with many counts. The V gene is TRBV5-1, the J gene TRBJ1-2, with D possibly matching TRBD1 (5 bases). Per the germline V gene, CDR1 is SGHRS and CDR2 is YFSETQ. V lost 7 bases to trimming and J lost 4 bases, with 14 bases between them. The CDR3 loop spans 13 amino acids. The CDR3 protein is CASAPGQTYGYTF. DNA of the CDR3: TGCGCCAGCGCACCGGGGCAGACCTATGGCTACACCTTC.